This T cell receptor beta chain was sequenced for a study of blood T cell repertoires in COVID-19. Study context: Sites in the United States, Italy and Spain provided acute and convalescent COVID-19 samples.

Original processing methods: Nucleated cell counts were estimated from reference gene primer amplification. Data came from immunoSEQ multiplex PCR; TCRdb stores just in-frame clones and leaves some out. That table gives V, J and clone size, and the DNA gave D and trimming. The sample lists 200,000 to 300,000 clones, roughly four fifths occurring once. The CDR3 runs 16 residues. CDR1 is SGHTA, CDR2 FQGNSA, per germline. Losses at the gene ends were 3 bases for V and 0 bases for J; bases not matched to a gene: 8. The chain combines TRBV7-2 with TRBJ2-7, with 7 positions matching TRBD2. The receptor was isolated from a woman in her 70s with acute or convalescent COVID-19. The sequenced sample consisted of peripheral blood. The CDR3 nucleotides read TGTGCCAGCAGCTTGTTTGGGGGGGGAACCTCCTACGAGCAGTACTTC. Translated: CASSLFGGGTSYEQYF. The full variable domain, with the rest looked up from reference TRBV7-2 and TRBJ2-7, is GAGVSQSPSNKVTEKGKDVELRCDPISGHTALYWYRQSLGQGLEFLIYFQGNSAPDKSGLPSDRFSAERTGGSVSTLTIQRTQQEDSAVYLCASSLFGGGTSYEQYFGPGTRLTVT.